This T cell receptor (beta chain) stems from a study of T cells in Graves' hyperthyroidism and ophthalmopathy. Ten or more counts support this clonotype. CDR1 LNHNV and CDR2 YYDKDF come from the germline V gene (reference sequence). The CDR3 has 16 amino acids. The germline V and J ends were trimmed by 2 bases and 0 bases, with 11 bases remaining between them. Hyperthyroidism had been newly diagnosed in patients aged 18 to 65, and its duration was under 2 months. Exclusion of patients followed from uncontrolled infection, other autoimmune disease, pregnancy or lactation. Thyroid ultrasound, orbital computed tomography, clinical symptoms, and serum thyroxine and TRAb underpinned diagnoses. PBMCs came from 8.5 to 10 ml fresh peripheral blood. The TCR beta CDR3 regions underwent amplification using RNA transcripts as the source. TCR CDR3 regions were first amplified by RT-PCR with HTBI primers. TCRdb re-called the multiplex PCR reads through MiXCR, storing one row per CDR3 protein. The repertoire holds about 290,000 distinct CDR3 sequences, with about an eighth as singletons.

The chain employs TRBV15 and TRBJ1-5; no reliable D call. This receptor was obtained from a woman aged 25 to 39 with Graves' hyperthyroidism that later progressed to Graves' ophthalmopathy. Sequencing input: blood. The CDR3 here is CATSRYAAGSNQPQHF. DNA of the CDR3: TGTGCCACCAGCAGATATGCCGCGGGTAGCAATCAGCCCCAGCATTTT.